This TCR beta chain originates from a study of cytomegalovirus exposure and HLA in healthy donors. PCR employed 60 Vbeta and 13 Jbeta primers. TCRdb's table, derived via immunoSEQ multiplex PCR, lists solely in-frame clones and lacks some. There are tens of thousands of clones in the sample; 80% occur only once, and about 30% lies in the top ten. The CDR3 covers 17 residues. V was clipped by 2 bases and J by 5 bases; unmatched bases: 13. Per germline, CDR1 SGHRS and CDR2 YFSETQ. This clone was detected a few times. Sequenced input: PBMCs. This chain connects TRBV5-1 to TRBJ2-3; the match to TRBD2 covers 8 bases. The source is a man in his fifties in good health and CMV-seropositive. The CDR3 sequence: CASSFAYPGGGEDTQYF. The DNA of the CDR3 is TGCGCCAGCAGCTTTGCTTATCCGGGAGGGGGAGAAGATACGCAGTATTTT.